One T cell receptor (beta chain) is described in this entry. The data derive from a study of blood T cell repertoires in COVID-19. Across the whole study: COVID-19 samples, acute and convalescent, were from the United States, Italy and Spain. From T cells, B-cell-depleted T cells, or PBMCs came the material, which was cDNA or gDNA.

In the original analysis: How many nucleated cells were present was estimated from reference gene primer amplification. The repertoire was sequenced with immunoSEQ multiplex PCR; TCRdb's copy has only in-frame clones and lacks some. Clone size and the V and J calls come from that table; the DNA yielded D and trimming. Of about 35,000 clones detected, over 75% appear once; the ten largest clones hold approximately 47%. The TCR sequence derives from a human donor in a cohort sampled during active COVID-19. The sequenced material came from peripheral blood.

The CDR3 reads CASSQDNTNEKLFF. For the CDR3, the DNA is TGTGCCAGCAGTCAAGACAACACTAATGAAAAACTGTTTTTT. The J gene is TRBJ1-4, the V gene TRBV2; no firm D call. The CDR3 consists of 14 residues. The V gene lost 5 bases and the J gene lost 2 bases, with 9 bases spanning the gap. CDR1 SNHLY and CDR2 FYNNEI come from the germline V gene.